This TCR beta chain comes out of a study of shared clonotypes between healthy human individuals. Looking at the study overall: Two women and a few men aged 18 to 49 served as donors.

It was at deep level that the assay was run. The protocol was immunoSEQ multiplex PCR, while the TCRdb copy is restricted to in-frame clones and leaves out a portion. The top ten clones hold roughly 49% of a sample with about 79,000 clones, 62% of them seen once. The V segment lost 7 bases and the J segment 7 bases; nucleotides outside the gene matches: 4. This CDR3 is built from 12 residues. Germline V gives CDR1 MNHEY, CDR2 SMNVEV (reference sequence). This clone was seen many times. In CD8 memory, CD45RO+ cells were put together with CCR7-negative CD45RA+ TemRA cells. Source material: memory CD8+ T cells sorted from blood. As for subset: CD45RO+ cells pooled with CCR7-negative TemRA cells. The genes are TRBV27 and TRBJ2-1, with 7 bases fitting TRBD1. The sequence derives from a man aged 25-45 years in good health. The CDR3: CASTGGRNEQFF. The CDR3 DNA reads as TGTGCCAGCACAGGGGGTCGAAATGAGCAGTTCTTC.